This is a list of T cell receptor beta chains from one sample in a study of T cell responses to AZD1222 COVID-19 vaccine. Clones were read by immunoSEQ multiplex PCR, and TCRdb kept only the in-frame ones, dropping some. The sample contains more than 85,000 clones, approximately 91% of which appear only once. The specimen was peripheral blood, collected on day 0 of AZD1222 vaccination. These receptors were obtained from an adult in good health. CDR3s include the opening cysteine and the closing phenylalanine or tryptophan.

TRBV9	TRBJ2-7	CASSVDPQGAASEQYF
TRBV12-3/TRBV12-4	TRBJ1-4	CASSLWGQEKLFF
TRBV2	TRBJ2-2	CASSPWDRAAGELFF
TRBV28	TRBJ2-7	CASTFQGGSDEQYF
TRBV5-1	TRBJ1-6	CASRPDPNSPLHF
TRBV27	TRBJ1-1	CASGGNTEAFF
TRBV27	TRBJ1-3	CASSFTAASGNTIYF
TRBV6-4	TRBJ1-1	CASSPLGGDTEAFF
TRBV2	TRBJ1-2	CASSAGGLANYGYTF
TRBV5-1	TRBJ1-1	CASSWTGGGNTEAFF
TRBV28	TRBJ1-2	CASSSAPSTQFYGYTF
TRBV6-5	TRBJ1-1	CASSLGNRGTEAFF
TRBV7-6	TRBJ2-1	CASSLRDPLAGVLNEQFF
TRBV7-9	TRBJ2-1	CASSVYRGRSYNEQFF
TRBV24-1	TRBJ2-5	CATGSGQVRGTQYF
TRBV18	TRBJ1-2	CASSPRAAIENYGYTF
TRBV11-3	TRBJ1-6	CASSLEQGNSPLHF
TRBV18	TRBJ1-1	CASSPQSNTEAFF
TRBV5-1	TRBJ2-7	CASSPYSEGEQYF
TRBV9	TRBJ2-7	CASSVGPTSAYEQYF
TRBV19	TRBJ2-7	CASSIGLRTYEQYF
TRBV3-1/TRBV3-2	TRBJ2-2	CASTLRGTGGKTGELFF